One sample yielded the 29 T cell receptor beta chains listed below, sequenced in a study of blood T cell repertoires in COVID-19. Sequenced by immunoSEQ multiplex PCR; TCRdb stores in-frame clones only, minus some. The sample contains nearly 50,000 clones, around 86% of which appear only once. Sequenced sample: peripheral blood. The receptors shown here come from a woman aged 60-75 years with acute or convalescent COVID-19.

The rearrangement links TRBV5-1 to TRBJ2-1, with TRBD2 matching 9 bases. The CDR3 covers 15 residues. Germline CDR1 and CDR2: SGHRS and YFSETQ. With 4 bases clipped from V and 8 bases from J, the junction kept 10 bases outside the gene matches. CDR3 coding DNA: TGCGCCAGCAGCCTACTAGGGCGGGGGGGCGATGAGCAGTTCTTC. Protein: CASSLLGRGGDEQFF.

The rearrangement uses TRBV19 and TRBJ1-1; the D gene is possibly TRBD1 (6 bases). The CDR3 runs 14 residues. V was cut by 7 bases and J by 1 base, with 13 bases left in between. CDR1 is LNHDA, CDR2 SQIVND, per germline (reference sequence). The CDR3 loop reads CASTFGQPNTEAFF. In nucleotides, the CDR3 is TGTGCCAGTACCTTTGGACAGCCGAACACTGAAGCTTTCTTT.

The V and J genes are TRBV10-2 and TRBJ2-4; D unclear. Germline V gene data show CDR1 as WSHSY and CDR2 as SAAADI. The CDR3 totals 14 residues. Trimming took 3 bases from V and 8 from J, leaving 14 bases between them. The CDR3 DNA reads as TGCGCCAGCAGTGAAGATCTACTTCGGGACATTCAGTACTTC. Protein sequence: CASSEDLLRDIQYF.

V usage is TRBV7-2 and J usage is TRBJ2-3, with D perhaps TRBD2 (7 bases). The CDR3 has 13 amino acids. Germline values: CDR1 SGHTA, CDR2 FQGNSA. V was cut by 10 bases and J by 3 bases, with 14 bases left in between. CDR3 loop: CAIRGGWTDTQYF. The CDR3 region has the DNA TGTGCCATAAGGGGGGGCTGGACAGATACGCAGTATTTT.

The chain combines TRBV7-9 with TRBJ2-5, with 10 bases fitting TRBD2. The length of the CDR3 is 15 residues. Germline CDR1 and CDR2: SEHNR and FQNEAQ (reference sequence). J was trimmed by 5 bases and V by 5 bases; bases with no gene match: 8. CDR3 sequence: CASSPSGGAGETQYF. The CDR3 coding sequence is TGTGCCAGCAGCCCGAGCGGGGGGGCCGGGGAGACCCAGTACTTC.

The chain has TRBV5-1 and TRBJ2-2; 8 bases agree with TRBD1. Germline values: CDR1 SGHRS, CDR2 YFSETQ. This CDR3 contains 15 residues. V shed 0 bases, J shed 6 bases, and the junction held 4 bases outside the gene matches. For the CDR3, the DNA is TGCGCCAGCAGCTTGGCTAGGACAGGGTCCGGGGAGCTGTTTTTT. This translates into CASSLARTGSGELFF.

The rearrangement uses TRBV7-9 and TRBJ1-2, with D tentatively TRBD1 (6 bases). Trimming shortened V by 4 bases and J by 4 bases, and 13 bases separated the two germline ends. Germline lookup yields CDR1 SEHNR and CDR2 FQNEAQ (reference sequence). This CDR3 contains 14 residues. The CDR3 DNA is TGTGCCAGCAGCTCGGACAGCTACTCCTATGGCTACACCTTC. This gives the protein CASSSDSYSYGYTF. The variable domain in full, with the rest retrieved from reference TRBV7-9 and TRBJ1-2, is DTGVSQNPRHKITKRGQNVTFRCDPISEHNRLYWYRQTLGQGPEFLTYFQNEAQLEKSRLLSDRFSAERPKGSFSTLEIQRTEQGDSAMYLCASSSDSYSYGYTFGSGTRLTVV.

The chain couples TRBV6-5 to TRBJ1-2, with 9 bases matching TRBD1. Per the germline V gene, CDR1 is MNHEY and CDR2 is SVGAGI. This CDR3 region has 15 residues. Trimming took 0 bases from V and 9 from J; bases not matched to a gene: 8. Here the CDR3 DNA reads TGTGCCAGCAGTTACTCGAACAGGGGGCAGGTCAGCTACACCTTC. Protein sequence: CASSYSNRGQVSYTF.

V and J are TRBV2 and TRBJ1-5; D gene unclear. The CDR3 sequence is 14 residues long. Trimming pared 6 bases from V and 1 base from J, leaving 10 bases between. The germline gives CDR1 SNHLY, CDR2 FYNNEI. CDR3 DNA sequence: TGTGCCAGCAGAGGTGACATAAGCAATCAGCCCCAGCATTTT. Its translation is CASRGDISNQPQHF.

The chain carries TRBV11-2 and TRBJ2-7; 11 bases are a match to TRBD2. The CDR3 is 19 amino acids. Trimming removed 2 bases from V and 2 bases from J; junction bases left unmatched: 14. Germline V CDR1 and CDR2: SGHAT, FQNNGV. The CDR3 loop reads CASSLHRLAGLPLTYEQYF. DNA for the CDR3: TGTGCCAGCAGCTTACACCGACTAGCGGGATTACCACTGACCTACGAGCAGTACTTC.

This clone was detected a few times. The chain links TRBV28 to TRBJ1-4; 7 bases fit TRBD1. Germline loops: CDR1 MDHEN, CDR2 SYDVKM. The CDR3 has 13 residues. Trimming removed 6 bases from V and 8 bases from J; junction bases left unmatched: 6. Here the CDR3 reads CASRRTGLEKLFF. For the CDR3, the DNA is TGTGCCAGCAGGCGGACAGGCTTGGAAAAACTGTTTTTT.

The chain uses TRBV18 and TRBJ1-1, with TRBD1 matching over 8 bases. The CDR3 consists of 13 residues. Germline values: CDR1 KGHSH, CDR2 LQKENI. With V trimmed by 6 bases and J by 6 bases, 6 bases remained unmatched. CDR3 protein: CASSWEQGAEAFF. For the CDR3, the DNA is TGTGCCAGCTCGTGGGAACAGGGGGCTGAAGCTTTCTTT.

This clone has only a few counts. This sequence joins TRBV6-6 and TRBJ2-1, with TRBD2 identical over 12 bases. Germline trimming cut 4 bases from V and 5 bases from J; bases unmatched to any gene: 3. Germline loops: CDR1 MNHNY, CDR2 SVGAGI (reference sequence). The CDR3 loop spans 15 amino acids. CDR3 coding DNA: TGTGCCAGCAGTTCCGGACTAGCGGGGCACAATGAGCAGTTCTTC. Protein sequence: CASSSGLAGHNEQFF.

The chain's CDR3 is CASSPHPSGGYTGELFF. CDR3 in DNA: TGTGCCAGCAGCCCACATCCTAGCGGGGGTTACACCGGGGAGCTGTTTTTT. The chain couples TRBV3-1 (or the pseudogene TRBV3-2) to TRBJ2-2, with 10 bases matching TRBD2. J was trimmed by 3 bases and V by 4 bases; bases with no gene match: 8. Germline assignment: CDR1 LGHDT and CDR2 YNNKEL (reference sequence). This CDR3 is 17 amino acids long.

The J gene is TRBJ1-1, the V gene TRBV12-3 or TRBV12-4; 8 nucleotides agree with TRBD1. This CDR3 region has 12 residues. V shed 3 bases and J 11 bases; nucleotides not matched to a gene: 5. This chain's CDR3 is CASSFGQGVAFF. The DNA for the CDR3 is TGTGCCAGCAGTTTTGGACAGGGAGTCGCTTTCTTT.

V usage is TRBV2 and J usage is TRBJ1-1; D not resolved. Germline CDR1 SNHLY, CDR2 FYNNEI. V was cut by 7 bases and J by 0 bases, with 12 bases left in between. The CDR3 runs to 14 residues. This CDR3 reads CASKFEQLNTEAFF. The CDR3 DNA follows: TGTGCCAGCAAGTTCGAACAACTGAACACTGAAGCTTTCTTT. Using reference TRBV2 and TRBJ1-1 for the parts outside the CDR3, the full variable domain is EPEVTQTPSHQVTQMGQEVILRCVPISNHLYFYWYRQILGQKVEFLVSFYNNEISEKSEIFDDQFSVERPDGSNFTLKIRSTKLEDSAMYFCASKFEQLNTEAFFGQGTRLTVV.

This clone was seen at least ten times. The chain recombines TRBV7-8 with TRBJ1-5; D not resolved. Between the trimmed V and J ends, which lost 3 bases and 5 bases, there was a span of 26 bases. The CDR3 runs to 19 residues. Germline V gene data show CDR1 as SGHVS and CDR2 as FQNEAQ. CDR3 residues: CASSFSLVWALFGDQPQHF. CDR3 nucleotides: TGTGCCAGCAGCTTTTCGCTTGTCTGGGCGCTGTTCGGGGATCAGCCCCAGCATTTT.

This chain joins TRBV19 and TRBJ1-5, with D possibly matching TRBD1 (6 bases). Germline CDR1 is LNHDA and CDR2 is SQIVND (reference sequence). The germline V and J ends were trimmed by 7 bases and 3 bases, with 16 bases remaining between them. CDR3 length: 15 residues. As DNA, the CDR3 is TGTGCCAGTAAGAACAGGGAGGGAATCAATCAGCCCCAGCATTTT. This encodes CASKNREGINQPQHF. The full variable domain, with the rest looked up from reference TRBV19 and TRBJ1-5, is DGGITQSPKYLFRKEGQNVTLSCEQNLNHDAMYWYRQDPGQGLRLIYYSQIVNDFQKGDIAEGYSVSREKKESFPLTVTSAQKNPTAFYLCASKNREGINQPQHFGDGTRLSIL.

V usage is TRBV11-2 and J usage is TRBJ1-2; 7 nucleotides agree with TRBD1. Germline V gene sequence: CDR1 SGHAT, CDR2 FQNNGV. This CDR3 region has 16 residues. V trimming: 5 bases; J trimming: 7 bases; junction bases outside the gene matches: 16. The CDR3 DNA follows: TGTGCCAGCAGCCCCCCCCTGTCGACAGGGTTTCTTGGCTACACCTTC. This sequence encodes CASSPPLSTGFLGYTF.

The V and J genes are TRBV6-2 or TRBV6-3 and TRBJ2-7; TRBD1 agrees at 10 bases. Germline-derived CDR1 and CDR2 are MNHEY and SVGEGT. V shed 5 bases and J 3 bases; nucleotides not matched to a gene: 4. This CDR3 spans 14 amino acids. The CDR3 is CASSATGGIYEQYF. In DNA, the CDR3 is TGTGCCAGCAGTGCGACAGGGGGCATCTACGAGCAGTACTTC.

This CDR3 reads CAIRDRWDSPLHF. As DNA, the CDR3 is TGTGCCATCAGGGACAGGTGGGATTCACCCCTCCACTTT. This chain links TRBV10-3 with TRBJ1-6; 7 bases align to TRBD1. From germline, CDR1 is ENHRY and CDR2 SYGVKD. V dropped 6 bases and J dropped 8; count of bases not matched to a gene: 4. There are 13 residues in the CDR3.

The gene calls are TRBV5-5 and TRBJ1-1; D may be TRBD1 (5 bases). The germline gives CDR1 SGHKS, CDR2 YYEKEE (reference sequence). V dropped 1 base and J dropped 2 bases, with 21 bases sitting between them. The CDR3 covers 18 residues. CDR3 coding DNA: TGTGCCAGCAGCTTGTTAGGTCGAGAGCAGGGCCTTAACACTGAAGCTTTCTTT. It specifies CASSLLGREQGLNTEAFF.

The V gene is TRBV28, the J gene TRBJ1-2, with 9 bases identical to TRBD1. V shed 7 bases, J shed 9 bases, and the junction held 6 bases outside the gene matches. Germline assignment: CDR1 MDHEN and CDR2 SYDVKM. The CDR3 contains 12 residues. CDR3 nucleotides: TGTGCCAGCACTGTGGGACAGGGACGCTACACCTTC. This encodes CASTVGQGRYTF.

This clone was recorded once. The chain links TRBV6-5 to TRBJ2-7; TRBD1 aligns across 7 bases. The CDR3 covers 14 residues. V lost 9 bases, J lost 5 bases, and 13 bases stayed unmatched. The germline V gene encodes CDR1 MNHEY and CDR2 SVGAGI. This CDR3 is CASRRRQGRNEQYF. The CDR3 coding sequence is TGTGCCAGTCGGCGGAGACAGGGACGCAACGAGCAGTACTTC.

The rearrangement links TRBV6-2 or TRBV6-3 to TRBJ1-2, with 7 bases identical to TRBD1. CDR1 is MNHEY and CDR2 is SVGEGT in the germline V gene. The J segment lost 0 bases and the V segment lost 5 bases, leaving 6 bases of the junction unmatched. This CDR3 is built from 15 residues. The CDR3 loop is CASSPPGTANYGYTF. The CDR3 bases are TGTGCCAGCAGTCCGCCCGGGACAGCTAACTATGGCTACACCTTC.

The chain has TRBV9 and TRBJ1-5, with a tentative D call TRBD1 (6 bases). This CDR3 region has 15 residues. Looked up from germline, CDR1 is SGDLS and CDR2 is YYNGEE. Trimming shortened V by 4 bases and J by 2 bases, and 13 bases separated the two germline ends. The DNA for the CDR3 is TGTGCCAGCAGCCCCGGGACATTGGGCAATCAGCCCCAGCATTTT. Its translation is CASSPGTLGNQPQHF.

J is TRBJ2-3 and V is TRBV9; 12 bases fit TRBD2. The length of the CDR3 is 16 residues. CDR1 is SGDLS, CDR2 YYNGEE, per germline. V was clipped by 3 bases and J by 3 bases; unmatched bases: 5. CDR3 nucleotide sequence: TGTGCCAGCAGCGGCCTCGGACTAGCGGGGACAGATACGCAGTATTTT. Residues: CASSGLGLAGTDTQYF.

The chain carries TRBV9 and TRBJ2-1; 11 bases agree with TRBD2. Per the germline V gene, CDR1 is SGDLS and CDR2 is YYNGEE. The CDR3 is 17 amino acids. V lost 4 bases, J lost 0 bases, and 6 bases stayed unmatched. DNA for the CDR3: TGTGCCAGCAGCTACGGACTAGCGGGCGACTCCTACAATGAGCAGTTCTTC. Translating gives CASSYGLAGDSYNEQFF.

This chain joins TRBV11-2 and TRBJ1-2; 9 bases fit TRBD1. The CDR3 covers 15 residues. Unmatched junction bases numbered 4, after V lost 0 bases and J lost 5 bases. Germline loops: CDR1 SGHAT, CDR2 FQNNGV. CDR3 protein: CASSLDHRGLYGYTF. CDR3 in DNA: TGTGCCAGCAGCTTAGATCACAGGGGGCTGTATGGCTACACCTTC. Looking up the rest from reference TRBV11-2 and TRBJ1-2 gives the full variable domain: EAGVAQSPRYKIIEKRQSVAFWCNPISGHATLYWYQQILGQGPKLLIQFQNNGVVDDSQLPKDRFSAERLKGVDSTLKIQPAKLEDSAVYLCASSLDHRGLYGYTFGSGTRLTVV.